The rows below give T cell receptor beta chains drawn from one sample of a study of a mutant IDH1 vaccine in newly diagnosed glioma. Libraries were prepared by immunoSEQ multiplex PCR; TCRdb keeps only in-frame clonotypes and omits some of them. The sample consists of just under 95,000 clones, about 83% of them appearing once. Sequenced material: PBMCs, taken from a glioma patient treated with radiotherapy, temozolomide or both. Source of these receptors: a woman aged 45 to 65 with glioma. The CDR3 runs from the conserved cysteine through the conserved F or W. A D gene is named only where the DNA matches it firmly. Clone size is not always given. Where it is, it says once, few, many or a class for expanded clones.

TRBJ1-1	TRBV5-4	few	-	CASSLLNTEAFF	TGTGCCAGCAGCTTGCTTAACACTGAAGCTTTCTTT
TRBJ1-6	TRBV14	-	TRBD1	CASSQDEQGAESPLHF	TGTGCCAGCAGCCAAGACGAGCAGGGGGCTGAATCACCCCTCCACTTT
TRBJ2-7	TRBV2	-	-	CASRQEGDEQYF	TGTGCCAGTCGACAGGAAGGGGACGAGCAGTACTTC
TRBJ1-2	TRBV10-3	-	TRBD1	CAIKRQGDYGYTF	TGTGCCATCAAGAGACAGGGAGACTATGGCTACACCTTC
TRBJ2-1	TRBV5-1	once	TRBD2	CASSTRGGTGDEQFF	TGCGCCAGCAGCACCCGGGGGGGGACGGGCGATGAGCAGTTCTTC
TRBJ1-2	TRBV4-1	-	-	CASSQDVAGDYGYTF	TGCGCCAGCAGCCAAGATGTCGCGGGGGACTATGGCTACACCTTC
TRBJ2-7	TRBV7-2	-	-	CASSLQGRSYEQYF	TGTGCCAGCAGCTTGCAGGGGCGATCCTACGAGCAGTACTTC
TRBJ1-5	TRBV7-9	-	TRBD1	CASSTGTEEQPQHF	TGTGCCAGCTCGACCGGGACAGAAGAACAGCCCCAGCATTTT
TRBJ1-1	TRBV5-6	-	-	CASSLAGGLGTEAFF	TGTGCCAGCAGCTTGGCCGGCGGCCTGGGCACTGAAGCTTTCTTT
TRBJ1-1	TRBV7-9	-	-	CASSLLGGQTEAFF	TGTGCCAGCAGCTTATTGGGGGGCCAGACTGAAGCTTTCTTT
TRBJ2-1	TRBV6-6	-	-	CASNTGEGIYNEQFF	TGTGCCAGCAATACAGGGGAGGGGATCTACAATGAGCAGTTCTTC
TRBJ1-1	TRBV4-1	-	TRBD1	CASTFTTYGTGNTEAFF	TGCGCCAGCACCTTCACTACATACGGGACAGGGAACACTGAAGCTTTCTTT
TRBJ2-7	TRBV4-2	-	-	CASSQGSSYEQYF	TGTGCCAGCAGCCAGGGGAGCTCCTACGAGCAGTACTTC
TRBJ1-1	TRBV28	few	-	CASSLGQSGTEAFF	TGTGCCAGCAGCCTCGGACAGAGTGGAACTGAAGCTTTCTTT
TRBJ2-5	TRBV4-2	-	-	CASSQGSGETQYF	TGTGCCAGCAGCCAAGGGAGTGGAGAGACCCAGTACTTC
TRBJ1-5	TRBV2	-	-	CASSSAEEFMRNQPQHF	TGTGCCAGCAGCAGTGCAGAGGAGTTCATGAGGAATCAGCCCCAGCATTTT
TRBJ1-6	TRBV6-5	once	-	CASRTRGESSPLHF	TGTGCCAGCAGGACCCGGGGAGAGAGTTCACCCCTCCACTTT
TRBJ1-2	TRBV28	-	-	CASSSPSGSGFTGYTF	TGTGCCAGCAGTTCACCATCCGGGTCAGGGTTTACTGGCTACACCTTC
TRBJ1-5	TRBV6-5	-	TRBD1	CASRFTSQGAQPQHF	TGTGCCAGCAGATTTACTAGCCAGGGGGCTCAGCCCCAGCATTTT
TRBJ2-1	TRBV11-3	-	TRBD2	CASRTGTSGGGGYNEQFF	TGTGCCAGCAGGACCGGGACTAGCGGGGGAGGGGGGTACAATGAGCAGTTCTTC